These T cell receptor beta chains were read from a single sample in a study of neurological immune-mediated disorders. In TCRdb, the 5' RACE reads were re-called with MiXCR into one record per CDR3 protein. Of about 41,000 distinct CDR3 sequences in the sample, about 12% were seen once. The sequenced sample consisted of PBMCs. The receptors were gathered from a female donor in good health. CDR3s include the opening cysteine and the closing phenylalanine or tryptophan. The order of the fields is J gene, V gene, CDR3 protein.

J gene: TRBJ2-3
V gene: TRBV5-1
CDR3 protein: CASSPSGRSADTQYF

J gene: TRBJ2-3
V gene: TRBV5-1
CDR3 protein: CASSLAGGTDTQYF

J gene: TRBJ1-6
V gene: TRBV27
CDR3 protein: CASSFQAGSPLHF

J gene: TRBJ1-5
V gene: TRBV5-1
CDR3 protein: CASSLWQGGQPQHF

J gene: TRBJ1-3
V gene: TRBV7-9
CDR3 protein: CASSPPGQGFRRNTIYF

J gene: TRBJ2-5
V gene: TRBV5-6
CDR3 protein: CASSFNTRTGQETQYF

J gene: TRBJ1-5
V gene: TRBV6-2/TRBV6-3
CDR3 protein: CASRGGVTGANQPQHF

J gene: TRBJ1-1
V gene: TRBV10-3
CDR3 protein: CAISEEGGTEAFF

J gene: TRBJ1-4
V gene: TRBV6-5
CDR3 protein: CASSPQQHPRNEKLFF

J gene: TRBJ2-7
V gene: TRBV18
CDR3 protein: CASSPGRSTYEQYF

J gene: TRBJ2-1
V gene: TRBV24-1
CDR3 protein: CDTSDSSGGTSSYEQFF

J gene: TRBJ1-2
V gene: TRBV5-6
CDR3 protein: CASSLTQDYGYTF